The source of this TCR beta chain is a study of response to subunit inactivated influenza vaccine. Study results and caveats: Every seasonal influenza vaccination brings in few new T cells, the authors suggested.

The trim removed 7 bases at V and 7 bases at J, leaving 5 bases unmatched. CDR3 length equals 14 residues. Germline assignment: CDR1 DFQATT and CDR2 SNEGSKA (reference sequence). To note about this clonotype: Its target is unknown.

Using its own MiXCR run on the RT-PCR reads, TCRdb lists one record per CDR3 protein. The sample consists of approximately 530,000 distinct CDR3 sequences, approximately 7.8% of them appearing once. The chain joins TRBV20-1 to TRBJ1-6, with 12 bases matching TRBD1. This sequence was found in a man in his fifties or sixties who received an inactivated influenza vaccine. Sequencing was performed on PBMCs from blood, taken 23 to 25 months after vaccination. CDR3 DNA: TGCAGTGGGGGACAGGGGGCGGGAAATTCACCCCTCCACTTT. As protein: CSGGQGAGNSPLHF.